A single sample gave rise to the 20 T cell receptor beta chains below, sequenced in a study of CD8 T cells in ankylosing spondylitis. Antigens of these TCRs are unknown. Each CDR3 protein gets one entry after TCRdb re-called the 5' RACE reads with MiXCR. The sample holds about 700,000 distinct CDR3 sequences, over 15% seen once. Study results and limitations: Ankylosing spondylitis blood seemed to carry a telltale TCR beta motif made of fewer than 10 highly homologous variants.

The sequencing input was blood, either unsorted or a sorted T cell fraction (not recorded which). The receptor set was obtained from a male donor with ankylosing spondylitis.

The genes are TRBV6-5 and TRBJ2-1; D gene unclear. V was trimmed by 3 bases and J by 0 bases, leaving 15 bases between them. Germline V gene data show CDR1 as MNHEY and CDR2 as SVGAGI. The CDR3 is made up of 17 amino acids. The CDR3 DNA reads as TGTGCCAGCAGTTATGCCCCAGCTCAGAGCTCCTACAATGAGCAGTTCTTC. It specifies CASSYAPAQSSYNEQFF.

This clonotype was recorded a few times. The J gene is TRBJ1-5, the V gene TRBV20-1; TRBD1 might be the D (5 bases). Germline CDR1 reads DFQATT; CDR2 reads SNEGSKA (reference sequence). Trimming left V 0 bases short and J 0 bases short, with 9 bases between. The CDR3 spans 15 residues. CDR3 DNA sequence: TGCAGTGCTAGAGATGGGGGGACTAGCAATCAGCCCCAGCATTTT. This sequence encodes CSARDGGTSNQPQHF.

This clonotype turned up a few times. This chain uses TRBV5-6 with TRBJ2-3; TRBD2 is a possible D gene (6 bases). The CDR3 totals 15 residues. Germline V gene sequence: CDR1 SGHDT, CDR2 YYEEEE. Trimming took 6 bases from V and 8 from J, leaving 22 bases between them. The CDR3 bases are TGTGCCAGCACCTTAACCGGGACTCCGGCATCTACGCAGTATTTT. Translating gives CASTLTGTPASTQYF.

There are many counts of this clonotype. The chain combines TRBV12-3 or TRBV12-4 with TRBJ2-5, with 10 bases matching TRBD1. This CDR3 has 14 amino acids. Trimming at V came to 1 base and at J to 4 bases, leaving 0 bases not matched to a gene. CDR3 in DNA: TGTGCCAGCAGTTTAGGACAGGGGGCAGAGACCCAGTACTTC. Encoded protein: CASSLGQGAETQYF.

The rearrangement joins TRBV5-1 to TRBJ1-2; tentative D call: TRBD1 (5 bases). Trimming removed 4 bases from V and 4 bases from J, with 17 bases in between. The CDR3 is made up of 15 amino acids. CDR1 is SGHRS, CDR2 YFSETQ, per germline. CDR3 sequence reads: CASSPGREGLYGYTF. The CDR3 region has the DNA TGCGCCAGCAGCCCCGGTCGGGAGGGGCTCTATGGCTACACCTTC.

This clonotype was seen a few times. V is TRBV7-9 and J is TRBJ1-1, with TRBD1 as a possible D gene (5 bases). The V end lost 0 bases, the J end lost 3 bases, and 11 bases lay between the germline ends. This CDR3 region has 15 residues. Looked up from germline, CDR1 is SEHNR and CDR2 is FQNEAQ (reference sequence). CDR3 sequence reads: CASSLARGGDTEAFF. The CDR3 DNA sequence: TGTGCCAGCAGCTTAGCGCGTGGGGGAGACACTGAAGCTTTCTTT. The entire variable domain, with the rest obtained from reference TRBV7-9 and TRBJ1-1, is as follows: DTGVSQNPRHKITKRGQNVTFRCDPISEHNRLYWYRQTLGQGPEFLTYFQNEAQLEKSRLLSDRFSAERPKGSFSTLEIQRTEQGDSAMYLCASSLARGGDTEAFFGQGTRLTVV.

The chain links TRBV7-9 to TRBJ2-3; D perhaps matches TRBD2 (6 bases). This CDR3 contains 17 residues. V lost 4 bases and J 1 base, leaving 18 bases between the germline ends. Germline lookup yields CDR1 SEHNR and CDR2 FQNEAQ (reference sequence). CDR3 residues: CASSSRDSPYGTDTQYF. The CDR3 DNA reads as TGTGCCAGCAGCTCTCGGGACTCCCCTTATGGCACAGATACGCAGTATTTT.

The rearrangement links TRBV6-2 or TRBV6-3 to TRBJ1-5, with unresolved D. Germline CDR1 and CDR2: MNHEY and SVGEGT. The V end was cut by 4 bases, the J end by 3 bases, with 7 bases between. The CDR3 runs to 13 residues. DNA for the CDR3: TGTGCCAGCAGTTCTACTGACAATCAGCCCCAGCATTTT. It encodes CASSSTDNQPQHF.

This clonotype was counted at least ten times. CDR3 coding DNA: TGTGCCACCAGCAGTTACGACAGGGACACCGGGGAGCTGTTTTTT. Translated, it gives CATSSYDRDTGELFF. The rearrangement links TRBV15 to TRBJ2-2; 7 bases agree with TRBD1. Germline V CDR1 and CDR2: LNHNV, YYDKDF (reference sequence). The CDR3 spans 15 residues. V lost 3 bases, J lost 3 bases, and 4 bases stayed unmatched.

The rearrangement joins TRBV30 to TRBJ1-1, with D possibly matching TRBD1 (6 bases). Between the trimmed V and J ends, which lost 7 bases and 7 bases, there was a span of 13 bases. CDR1 GTSNPN and CDR2 SVGIG come from the germline V gene (reference sequence). The CDR3 totals 11 residues. The CDR3 nucleotides read TGTGCCTTAGGACAGTCTCTTGAAGCTTTCTTT. As protein: CALGQSLEAFF.

This clonotype was picked up a small number of times. The V call is TRBV11-1, the J call TRBJ2-5; 9 bases match TRBD1. The length of the CDR3 is 15 residues. The germline gives CDR1 SGHAT, CDR2 FQDESV (reference sequence). The V and J ends lost 5 bases and 4 bases, in that order; junction bases with no gene match: 8. CDR3 residues: CASSQRDREGETQYF. DNA of the CDR3: TGTGCCAGCAGCCAACGGGACAGGGAGGGAGAGACCCAGTACTTC.

The chain couples TRBV11-1 to TRBJ2-6; tentatively, D is TRBD2 (6 bases). Germline CDR1 reads SGHAT; CDR2 reads FQDESV (reference sequence). This CDR3 contains 17 residues. The V and J ends lost 7 bases and 0 bases respectively, with 16 bases between them. CDR3 DNA: TGTGCCAGCACCAAGGAGGGCCTTCGCTCTGGGGCCAACGTCCTGACTTTC. Protein sequence: CASTKEGLRSGANVLTF.

The chain combines TRBV14 with TRBJ2-5, with no clear D. The CDR3 runs 13 residues. V lost 3 bases and J 5 bases, leaving 10 bases between the germline ends. CDR1 and CDR2 (germline): SGHDN, FVKESK. In DNA form, the CDR3 reads TGTGCCAGCAGCCAGTTTTTACTGGAGACCCAGTACTTC. Amino acid sequence: CASSQFLLETQYF. The full variable domain, in which reference TRBV14 and TRBJ2-5 provide the parts outside the CDR3, is EAGVTQFPSHSVIEKGQTVTLRCDPISGHDNLYWYRRVMGKEIKFLLHFVKESKQDESGMPNNRFLAERTGGTYSTLKVQPAELEDSGVYFCASSQFLLETQYFGPGTRLLVL.

This chain links TRBV7-2 with TRBJ1-2, with TRBD1 matching 7 bases. The CDR3 extends over 13 amino acids. Germline assignment: CDR1 SGHTA and CDR2 FQGNSA. V lost 5 bases and J lost 4; bases outside the gene matches: 4. The CDR3 here is CASSQSGGYGYTF. CDR3 nucleotide sequence: TGTGCCAGCAGCCAATCAGGGGGCTATGGCTACACCTTC.

V is TRBV14 and J is TRBJ1-2, with a weak D call TRBD1 (6 bases). Germline V lookup: CDR1 SGHDN, CDR2 FVKESK. The CDR3 contains 14 residues. V lost 0 bases and J 7 bases, leaving 12 bases between the germline ends. The DNA of the CDR3 is TGTGCCAGCAGCCAAGAGAGGACAGCGGGTGGCTACACCTTC. Its translation is CASSQERTAGGYTF.

The chain uses TRBV5-1 and TRBJ2-7, with 9 nucleotides matching TRBD2. The CDR3 has 18 amino acids. With V trimmed by 0 bases and J by 2 bases, 12 bases remained unmatched. The V gene's germline CDR1 is SGHRS and CDR2 YFSETQ. The CDR3 is CASSLGGTGLAHTYEQYF. The CDR3 nucleotides are TGCGCCAGCAGCTTGGGGGGCACCGGACTAGCGCACACCTACGAGCAGTACTTC. The complete variable domain, with remaining parts taken from reference TRBV5-1 and TRBJ2-7, reads KAGVTQTPRYLIKTRGQQVTLSCSPISGHRSVSWYQQTPGQGLQFLFEYFSETQRNKGNFPGRFSGRQFSNSRSEMNVSTLELGDSALYLCASSLGGTGLAHTYEQYFGPGTRLTVT.

This clonotype has a handful of counts. The rearrangement links TRBV10-3 to TRBJ2-4; 9 nucleotides agree with TRBD1. V shed 2 bases, J shed 2 bases, and the junction held 4 bases outside the gene matches. There are 16 residues in the CDR3. Germline V CDR1 and CDR2: ENHRY, SYGVKD. The CDR3 DNA is TGTGCCATCAGTGAGACAGGGGGCAAAACCAAAAACATTCAGTACTTC. It is translated as CAISETGGKTKNIQYF.

This clonotype was detected only a few times. The DNA of the CDR3 is TGCGCCAGCAGCTTGGAGCTCGGAAACTACGAGCAGTACTTC. Encoded protein: CASSLELGNYEQYF. The chain recombines TRBV5-1 with TRBJ2-7; D call uncertain. Germline V gene lookup returns CDR1 SGHRS and CDR2 YFSETQ. CDR3 size: 14 residues. The germline V and J ends were trimmed by 0 bases and 3 bases, with 10 bases remaining between them. Drawing the rest from reference TRBV5-1 and TRBJ2-7, the complete variable domain is KAGVTQTPRYLIKTRGQQVTLSCSPISGHRSVSWYQQTPGQGLQFLFEYFSETQRNKGNFPGRFSGRQFSNSRSEMNVSTLELGDSALYLCASSLELGNYEQYFGPGTRLTVT.

This clonotype was counted at least ten times. The chain joins TRBV11-1 to TRBJ2-1; TRBD2 matches 9 bases. Unmatched junction bases numbered 12, after V lost 5 bases and J lost 7 bases. From germline, CDR1 is SGHAT and CDR2 FQDESV (reference sequence). The CDR3 is 16 amino acids. The CDR3 sequence: CASSPGGPSGINEQFF. The CDR3 nucleotides are TGTGCCAGCAGCCCAGGAGGGCCTAGCGGGATTAATGAGCAGTTCTTC.

This clonotype was counted between two and nine times. The chain links TRBV5-1 to TRBJ2-2, with 9 bases matching TRBD1. V shed 4 bases and J 7 bases; nucleotides not matched to a gene: 8. The length of the CDR3 is 15 residues. The germline V gene encodes CDR1 SGHRS and CDR2 YFSETQ. The CDR3 coding sequence is TGCGCCAGCAGCCCCCGGGGACAGGGTAGCGGGGAGCTGTTTTTT. Protein sequence: CASSPRGQGSGELFF.